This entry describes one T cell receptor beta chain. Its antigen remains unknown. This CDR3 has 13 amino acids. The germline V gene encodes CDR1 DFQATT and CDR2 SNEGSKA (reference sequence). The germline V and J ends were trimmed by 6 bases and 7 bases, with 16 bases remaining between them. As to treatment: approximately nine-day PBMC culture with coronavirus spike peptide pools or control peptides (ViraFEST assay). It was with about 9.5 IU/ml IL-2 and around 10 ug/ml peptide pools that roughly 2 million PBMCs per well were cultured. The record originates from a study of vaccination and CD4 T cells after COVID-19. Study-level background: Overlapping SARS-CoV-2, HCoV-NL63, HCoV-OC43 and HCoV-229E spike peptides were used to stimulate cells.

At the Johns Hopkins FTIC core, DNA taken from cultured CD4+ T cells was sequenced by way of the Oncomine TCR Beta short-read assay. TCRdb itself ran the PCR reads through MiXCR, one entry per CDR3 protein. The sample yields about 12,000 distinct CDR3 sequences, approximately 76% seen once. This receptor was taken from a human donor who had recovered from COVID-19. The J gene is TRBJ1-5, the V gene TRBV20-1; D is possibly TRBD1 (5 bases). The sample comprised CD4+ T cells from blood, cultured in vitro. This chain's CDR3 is CSALERGSQPQHF. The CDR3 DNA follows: TGCAGTGCCCTGGAAAGGGGTTCCCAGCCCCAGCATTTT.